The rows below give T cell receptor beta chains drawn from one sample of a study of neoadjuvant nivolumab and ipilimumab in lung cancer. TCRdb keeps only in-frame clones here, not all; method: immunoSEQ multiplex PCR. The table has tens of thousands of clones, roughly 89% seen once; the top ten hold more than 3%. Sequenced here: blood, sampled before neoadjuvant nivolumab, alone or with ipilimumab. Source of these receptors: an adult with non-small cell lung cancer. Some clones in this sample may be carry-over from other donors' samples. Both conserved end residues are trimmed from each CDR3.

j_call v_call cdr3_aa
TRBJ2-7 TRBV27 ASSLATRRGSYEQY
TRBJ1-1 TRBV6-5 ASRLSGTKNTEAF
TRBJ1-5 TRBV6-1 ASSASKDLVAQH
TRBJ2-2 TRBV7-6 ASSLMANTGELF
TRBJ1-2 TRBV7-9 ASSLSVPGQTTTDGYT
TRBJ1-1 TRBV11-2 ASSLLGGTEAF
TRBJ2-1 TRBV7-8 ASSSSGTGPSGEQF
TRBJ1-2 TRBV7-2 ASSLDRVNYGYT
TRBJ1-1 TRBV18 ASSPRLVGGTEAF
TRBJ1-5 TRBV4-1 ASSQEGQGHQPQH
TRBJ2-2 TRBV18 ASSPAANTGELF
TRBJ2-7 TRBV4-3 ASSQGGGNRYEQY
TRBJ1-2 TRBV5-1 ASSLDGAYGYT
TRBJ2-5 TRBV5-4 ASSLGLVPETQY
TRBJ1-5 TRBV7-3 ASSTTQVGRGQPQH